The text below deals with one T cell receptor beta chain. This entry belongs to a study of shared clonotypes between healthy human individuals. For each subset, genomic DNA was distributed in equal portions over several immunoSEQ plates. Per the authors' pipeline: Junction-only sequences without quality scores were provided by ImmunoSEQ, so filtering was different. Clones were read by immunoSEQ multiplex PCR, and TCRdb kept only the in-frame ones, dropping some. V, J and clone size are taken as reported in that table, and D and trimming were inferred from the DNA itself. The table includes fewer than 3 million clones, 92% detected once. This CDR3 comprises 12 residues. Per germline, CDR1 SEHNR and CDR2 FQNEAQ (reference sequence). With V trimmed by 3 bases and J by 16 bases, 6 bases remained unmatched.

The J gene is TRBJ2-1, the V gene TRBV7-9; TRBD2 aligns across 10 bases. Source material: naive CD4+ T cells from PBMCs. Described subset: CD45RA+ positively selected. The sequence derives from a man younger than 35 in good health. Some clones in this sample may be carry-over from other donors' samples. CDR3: CASSLEGLASFF. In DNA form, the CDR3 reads TGTGCCAGCAGCTTGGAGGGACTAGCGAGTTTCTTC.